This TCR beta chain was captured by sequencing in a study of shared clonotypes between healthy human individuals. Study information: Plates per donor: three CD4 naive, three CD4 memory, two CD8 naive, one CD8 memory.

As to this clone: Its matching antigen is unknown.

The CDR3 totals 16 residues. The V and J ends lost 5 bases and 0 bases, in that order; junction bases with no gene match: 8. Germline CDR1 MNHEY, CDR2 SMNVEV (reference sequence). Findings of the study overall: Sequencing depth was a factor that was expected to affect clonotype sharing among donors.

Assay used: immunoSEQ multiplex PCR; TCRdb lists only in-frame clones, some missing. The sample holds 2 million to 2.5 million clones, around 92% seen once. This sequence joins TRBV27 and TRBJ2-3, with 7 positions matching TRBD2. This receptor was taken from a man aged 18 to 29 in good health. Some clones in this sample may be carry-over from other donors' samples. What was sequenced was naive CD4+ T cells from PBMCs. The subset denotes: CD45RA+ positively selected. The CDR3, as DNA: TGTGCCAGCAGTCCTTGGGCGGGAGCTAGCACAGATACGCAGTATTTT. It encodes CASSPWAGASTDTQYF.